Listed below are T cell receptor beta chains from one sample, sequenced in a study of blood T cell repertoires in COVID-19. The table came from immunoSEQ multiplex PCR; TCRdb's copy has only in-frame clones and leaves some out. The sample shows 140,000 to 150,000 clones, 84% of them seen only once. The sample comprised PBMCs or T cells enriched from blood (not recorded which). These receptors were obtained from a woman between 45 and 60 years old who had been exposed to COVID-19. Both conserved end residues are part of each CDR3. The D gene is left open where the match is weak. Where a row states a size, it is once, few, many or the class of an expanded clone; other rows omit it.

>.|.|TRBV9|TRBJ1-5
CASSRGVSNQPQHF
TGTGCCAGCAGCCGGGGGGTGAGCAATCAGCCCCAGCATTTT
>TRBD1|.|TRBV29-1|TRBJ1-4
CSGTGASEKLFF
TGCAGCGGAACAGGGGCAAGCGAAAAACTGTTTTTT
>.|.|TRBV27|TRBJ1-1
CASSSGTNWNTEAFF
TGTGCCAGCAGTTCAGGAACAAATTGGAACACTGAAGCTTTCTTT
>.|.|TRBV5-1|TRBJ1-1
CASSRPDRIGEAFF
TGCGCCAGCAGCCGACCGGACAGAATCGGTGAAGCTTTCTTT
>.|.|TRBV7-2|TRBJ1-2
CASSLISYGYTF
TGTGCCAGCAGCCTTATTAGTTATGGCTACACCTTC
>TRBD1|.|TRBV5-1|TRBJ2-1
CASSPRQGGYNEQFF
TGCGCCAGCAGCCCTCGACAGGGGGGCTACAATGAGCAGTTCTTC
>.|.|TRBV6-5|TRBJ1-1
CASILAGLNTEAFF
TGTGCCAGCATATTAGCAGGGTTGAACACTGAAGCTTTCTTT
>TRBD2|.|TRBV11-2|TRBJ2-7
CASSPGTSERYEQYF
TGTGCCAGCAGCCCTGGGACTAGCGAACGGTACGAGCAGTACTTC
>TRBD1|.|TRBV19|TRBJ2-1
CASTTGTGGFVHNEQFF
TGTGCCAGTACTACTGGGACAGGGGGGTTCGTTCACAATGAGCAGTTCTTC
>.|.|TRBV12-3/TRBV12-4|TRBJ2-1
CASSHLGAYEQFF
TGTGCCAGCAGCCATCTGGGGGCTTATGAGCAGTTCTTC
>TRBD2|.|TRBV6-2/TRBV6-3|TRBJ2-5
CASSPGLVGSVGETQYF
TGTGCCAGCAGTCCCGGACTAGTTGGTTCGGTTGGGGAGACCCAGTACTTC
>TRBD2|.|TRBV5-1|TRBJ2-4
CASSLAGRGLAGVNIQYF
TGCGCCAGCAGCTTGGCCGGGAGGGGACTAGCGGGAGTGAACATTCAGTACTTC
>TRBD1|.|TRBV30|TRBJ2-7
CAWSRGLYEQYF
TGTGCCTGGAGCAGGGGGCTCTACGAGCAGTACTTC
>TRBD2|once|TRBV28|TRBJ2-3
CASITSGRTDTQYF
TGTGCCAGCATCACTAGCGGGCGCACAGATACGCAGTATTTT
>TRBD1|few|TRBV9|TRBJ1-4
CASNRGTNEKLFF
TGTGCCAGTAACAGGGGAACTAATGAAAAACTGTTTTTT
>TRBD1|.|TRBV5-5|TRBJ2-7
CASSPLEGQGVYEQYF
TGTGCCAGCAGTCCCCTTGAAGGGCAGGGGGTCTACGAGCAGTACTTC
>TRBD1|once|TRBV7-9|TRBJ2-1
CASRDRDAEQFF
TGTGCCAGCCGGGACAGGGATGCTGAGCAGTTCTTC
>.|.|TRBV2|TRBJ2-3
CASSEAGLGSDTQYF
TGTGCCAGCAGTGAAGCCGGCCTGGGCTCAGATACGCAGTATTTT
>TRBD1|few|TRBV4-3|TRBJ1-1
CASSQDWAGGGTEAFF
TGCGCCAGCAGCCAAGATTGGGCAGGGGGTGGCACTGAAGCTTTCTTT
>TRBD2|.|TRBV6-6|TRBJ2-3
CASSYPGGGTDTQYF
TGTGCCAGCAGTTATCCGGGGGGAGGCACAGATACGCAGTATTTT
>TRBD2|.|TRBV3-1/TRBV3-2|TRBJ2-3
CASSQTSGVSTDTQYF
TGTGCCAGCAGCCAGACTAGCGGGGTGAGCACAGATACGCAGTATTTT
>TRBD2|.|TRBV29-1|TRBJ2-1
CSVEQRGTSPYNEQFF
TGCAGCGTTGAACAAAGGGGGACTAGCCCCTACAATGAGCAGTTCTTC
>.|.|TRBV5-4|TRBJ2-1
CASSLPGSGDNEQFF
TGTGCCAGCAGCTTGCCGGGTAGCGGTGACAATGAGCAGTTCTTC
>.|.|TRBV13|TRBJ1-1
CASSLAAGREAFF
TGTGCCAGCAGCTTAGCTGCGGGTCGTGAAGCTTTCTTT
>TRBD2|few|TRBV7-2|TRBJ2-3
CASSYGSGGGDTQYF
TGTGCCAGCAGCTACGGGAGCGGGGGGGGAGATACGCAGTATTTT
>.|.|TRBV12-3/TRBV12-4|TRBJ1-5
CAIPHQPQHF
TGTGCCATCCCTCATCAGCCCCAGCATTTT
>.|.|TRBV3-1/TRBV3-2|TRBJ1-1
CASSQGGGRNTEAFF
TGTGCCAGCAGCCAAGGGGGGGGCAGGAACACTGAAGCTTTCTTT
>.|.|TRBV7-8|TRBJ1-2
CASSYLGRGLNYGYTF
TGTGCCAGCAGCTACCTGGGCAGGGGCCTTAACTATGGCTACACCTTC
>TRBD1|few|TRBV27|TRBJ1-5
CATRTGNQPQHF
TGTGCCACTCGGACAGGTAATCAGCCCCAGCATTTT